This T cell receptor (beta chain) is drawn from a study of blood T cell repertoires in COVID-19. Generated by immunoSEQ multiplex PCR, the TCRdb table keeps only in-frame clones and is missing some. The sample lists over 250,000 clones, 85% to 90% seen once, with about an eighth in the top ten. V shed 4 bases and J shed 11 bases, with 9 bases lying between them. This CDR3 contains 11 residues. Germline CDR1 and CDR2: MDHEN and SYDVKM. The chain recombines TRBV28 with TRBJ1-3; D is unclear. The source is a human donor in a cohort sampled during active COVID-19. What was sequenced was peripheral blood. CDR3: CASSSPSSIYF. In nucleotides, the CDR3 is TGTGCCAGCAGTTCCCCCAGTTCCATATATTTT. The full variable domain, its missing parts supplied by reference TRBV28 and TRBJ1-3, is DVKVTQSSRYLVKRTGEKVFLECVQDMDHENMFWYRQDPGLGLRLIYFSYDVKMKEKGDIPEGYSVSREKKERFSLILESASTNQTSMYLCASSSPSSIYFGEGSWLTVV.